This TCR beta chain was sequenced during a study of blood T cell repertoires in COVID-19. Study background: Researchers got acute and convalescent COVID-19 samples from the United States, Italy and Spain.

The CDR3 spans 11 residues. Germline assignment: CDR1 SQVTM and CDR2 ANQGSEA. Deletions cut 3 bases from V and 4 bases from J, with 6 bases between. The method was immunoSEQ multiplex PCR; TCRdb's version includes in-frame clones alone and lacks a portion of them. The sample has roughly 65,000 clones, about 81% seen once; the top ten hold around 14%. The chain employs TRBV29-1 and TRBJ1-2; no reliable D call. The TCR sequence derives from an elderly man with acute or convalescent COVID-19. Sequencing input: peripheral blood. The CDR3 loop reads CSVEYSYGYTF. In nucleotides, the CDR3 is TGCAGCGTTGAGTACAGCTATGGCTACACCTTC. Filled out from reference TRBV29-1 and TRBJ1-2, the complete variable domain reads SAVISQKPSRDICQRGTSLTIQCQVDSQVTMMFWYRQQPGQSLTLIATANQGSEATYESGFVIDKFPISRPNLTFSTLTVSNMSPEDSSIYLCSVEYSYGYTFGSGTRLTVV.